The clone carrying this TCR beta chain came up once. In the study's own analysis: Reference gene primer amplification gave estimated nucleated cell counts. Clones were sequenced by immunoSEQ multiplex PCR, and TCRdb holds only the in-frame ones, with some missing. Clonal size and the V and J genes are those of that table, whereas D and trimming came from the DNA. Of about 370,000 clones in the sample, more than 80% were seen once. Per germline, CDR1 KGHSH and CDR2 LQKENI. Trimming took 3 bases from V and 6 from J; bases not matched to a gene: 14. CDR3 size: 17 residues. This record belongs to a study of blood T cell repertoires in COVID-19. Study as a whole: The study drew acute and convalescent COVID-19 samples from the United States, Italy and Spain. Sources were T cells, B-cell-depleted T cells, or PBMCs; the material itself was cDNA or gDNA.

Enrolment of Seattle patients took place during active infection, and they were followed longitudinally. The TCR was taken from a woman aged 30 to 39 with COVID-19, enrolled during active disease. The sequenced material came from peripheral blood. The V call is TRBV18, the J call TRBJ2-1, with TRBD2 matching 7 bases. CDR3 DNA: TGTGCCAGCTCACCGGGCCCGAGCGGGGTTTCTGCCAATGAGCAGTTCTTC. This translates into CASSPGPSGVSANEQFF.